Following are 21 T cell receptor beta chains from one sample sequenced in a study of monozygotic twins with inflammatory bowel disease. No DNA is given; TCRdb re-called the 5' RACE reads and lists each CDR3 protein once. This table holds about 330,000 distinct CDR3 sequences. The sequencing input was blood. The receptors shown here come from a human donor with ulcerative colitis or Crohn's disease, or a healthy co-twin of an affected twin (not recorded which).

This chain links TRBV10-3 with TRBJ1-2. The CDR3 is 16 amino acids. Per the germline V gene, CDR1 is ENHRY and CDR2 is SYGVKD. CDR3 sequence reads: CAISESKGTMYIGYTF.

This rearrangement joins TRBV7-9 to TRBJ1-2. The CDR3 has 15 residues. Germline CDR1 reads SEHNR; CDR2 reads FQNEAQ (reference sequence). The CDR3 sequence: CASSLARVRVYGYTF.

The chain employs TRBV5-1 and TRBJ1-2; TCRdb names TRBD1, which stays unverified in the absence of DNA. The CDR3 has 15 amino acids. Germline V gives CDR1 SGHRS, CDR2 YFSETQ. The CDR3 sequence is CASSLVGRGDYGYTF.

This chain links TRBV5-1 with TRBJ2-4; TCRdb's assignment of TRBD2 cannot be checked, as there is no DNA. The CDR3 length is 18 residues. The germline CDR1 and CDR2 sequences are SGHRS and YFSETQ. The CDR3 here is CASSLVVTGALAKNIQYF.

The V call is TRBV20-1, the J call TRBJ1-5. This CDR3 is 15 amino acids long. Germline V gene data show CDR1 as DFQATT and CDR2 as SNEGSKA (reference sequence). The CDR3 sequence is CSASNRALGNQPQHF.

The chain recombines TRBV7-9 with TRBJ1-6; TCRdb's D gene call, TRBD1, goes unchecked for lack of DNA. The CDR3 totals 14 residues. Germline loops: CDR1 SEHNR, CDR2 FQNEAQ (reference sequence). The CDR3 spells CASSLRQGDSPLHF.

The chain employs TRBV5-1 and TRBJ1-2. The CDR3 runs to 15 residues. CDR1 is SGHRS and CDR2 is YFSETQ in the germline V gene. The CDR3 loop is CASSLNARANYGYTF.

V gene TRBV10-3 combines with J gene TRBJ2-7; the D gene TCRdb calls, TRBD1, cannot be checked with no DNA. The CDR3 consists of 15 residues. CDR1 and CDR2 (germline): ENHRY, SYGVKD. The CDR3 spells CAISEGTGTPYEQYF.

This chain links TRBV28 with TRBJ2-4; the TCRdb D gene call, TRBD2, has no DNA to confirm it. This CDR3 contains 16 residues. In germline, CDR1 is MDHEN, CDR2 SYDVKM. The CDR3 here is CASTAAGSMAKNIQYF. The full variable domain, completed using reference TRBV28 and TRBJ2-4, is DVKVTQSSRYLVKRTGEKVFLECVQDMDHENMFWYRQDPGLGLRLIYFSYDVKMKEKGDIPEGYSVSREKKERFSLILESASTNQTSMYLCASTAAGSMAKNIQYFGAGTRLSVL.

This chain uses TRBV29-1 with TRBJ1-5; the D call of TRBD1 rests on TCRdb alone, since no DNA is present to check it. The CDR3 length is 16 residues. CDR1 SQVTM and CDR2 ANQGSEA come from the germline V gene. This CDR3 is CSVTDGAVGSNQPQHF.

The chain employs TRBV5-1 and TRBJ2-7; the D call of TRBD1 rests on TCRdb alone, since no DNA is present to check it. Germline assignment: CDR1 SGHRS and CDR2 YFSETQ. The CDR3 has 15 amino acids. The chain's CDR3 is CASSDRGGGNYEQYF.

This chain joins TRBV20-1 and TRBJ2-2; TCRdb picks TRBD2, but there is no DNA to check that call. This CDR3 spans 15 amino acids. Germline CDR1 and CDR2: DFQATT and SNEGSKA (reference sequence). CDR3 loop: CSASRPGLITGELFF.

The J gene is TRBJ1-6, the V gene TRBV12-3 or TRBV12-4; absent DNA, TCRdb's TRBD1 call cannot be checked. The CDR3 has 17 amino acids. CDR3 region: CASSLDRGDSYNSPLHF.

The V call is TRBV7-9, the J call TRBJ1-5. This CDR3 is built from 15 residues. Germline-derived CDR1 and CDR2 are SEHNR and FQNEAQ (reference sequence). The CDR3 reads CASSLVGSSNQPQHF.

V is TRBV5-6 and J is TRBJ1-1; the TCRdb call, TRBD1, lacks DNA for checking. CDR1 SGHDT and CDR2 YYEEEE come from the germline V gene. The CDR3 contains 11 residues. The CDR3 sequence is CGSSRQGEAFF.

V gene TRBV10-3 combines with J gene TRBJ1-5. The CDR3 is 14 amino acids. Germline V gene data show CDR1 as ENHRY and CDR2 as SYGVKD. The CDR3 is CAISESARNQPQHF.

The V and J genes are TRBV6-2 or TRBV6-3 and TRBJ1-1. The germline V gene encodes CDR1 MNHEY and CDR2 SVGEGT. The CDR3 is made up of 13 amino acids. CDR3 in amino acids: CASSYLGDTEAFF.

This chain connects TRBV10-3 to TRBJ2-1; TCRdb lists TRBD2, though no DNA is available to test this call. Germline CDR1 and CDR2: ENHRY and SYGVKD. CDR3 length: 12 amino acids. The CDR3 protein is CAIRSSSNEQFF.

This chain uses TRBV7-9 with TRBJ1-4. CDR3 size: 17 residues. Germline V gene lookup returns CDR1 SEHNR and CDR2 FQNEAQ (reference sequence). CDR3 residues: CASSSSPSTGLNEKLFF.

The chain links TRBV28 to TRBJ2-2; TCRdb gives TRBD1 as the D gene, but with no DNA this cannot be confirmed. Germline assignment: CDR1 MDHEN and CDR2 SYDVKM. This CDR3 spans 16 amino acids. The CDR3 sequence: CASSRGIPETTGELFF.

The chain combines TRBV11-2 with TRBJ2-1; checking the TCRdb D call of TRBD1 is not possible without DNA. The CDR3 consists of 18 residues. Germline V gene data show CDR1 as SGHAT and CDR2 as FQNNGV. CDR3 amino acids: CASSPPPGTDRTYNEQFF.